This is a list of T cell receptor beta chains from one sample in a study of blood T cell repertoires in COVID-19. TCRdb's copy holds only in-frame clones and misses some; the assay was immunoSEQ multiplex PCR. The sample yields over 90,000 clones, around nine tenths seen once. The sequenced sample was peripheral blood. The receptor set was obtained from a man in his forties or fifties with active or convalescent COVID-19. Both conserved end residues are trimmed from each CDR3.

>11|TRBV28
ASSPPATYEQY
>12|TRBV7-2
ASSLGLLNTEAF
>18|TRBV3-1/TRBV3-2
ASSQDPPSTSGGNTGELF
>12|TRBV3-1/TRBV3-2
ASSLGGTLETQY
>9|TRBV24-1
AAGQQETQY
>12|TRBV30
AWSPDRINSPLH
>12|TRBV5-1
ASSSEVEYNEQF
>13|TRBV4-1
ASSPPLSSNQPQH
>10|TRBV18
ASSPQQNEQF
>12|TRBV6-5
ASSYVGSNSPLH
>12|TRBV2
ASSLLTSDHEQF
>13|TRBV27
ASSLGRGNYNEQF
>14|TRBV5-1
ASSFPTSGGYNEQF
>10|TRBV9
ASSVDSYGYT
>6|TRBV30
ALEKLF
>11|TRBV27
ASRPINRNEQF
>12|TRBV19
ASSAGVSNQPQH
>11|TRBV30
AWSVQGRGEQY